The clone carrying this TCR beta chain appeared a few times. Sequenced by immunoSEQ multiplex PCR; TCRdb stores in-frame clones only, minus some. The sample has about 73,000 clones; 89% are singletons. This entry comes from a study of T cell responses to AZD1222 COVID-19 vaccine. V lost 0 bases and J 3 bases, leaving 13 bases between the germline ends. The CDR3 covers 16 residues. The germline V gene encodes CDR1 SGDLS and CDR2 YYNGEE. This TCR came from an adult who received the AZD1222 COVID-19 vaccine. This chain connects TRBV9 to TRBJ1-5; perhaps TRBD1 as D (5 bases). Sequenced here: peripheral blood, sampled 28 days after the second AZD1222 dose. The CDR3 sequence is CASSVEPAGVNQPQHF. CDR3 in DNA: TGTGCCAGCAGCGTAGAGCCCGCGGGGGTCAATCAGCCCCAGCATTTT.